A selection of T cell receptor beta chains follows, all from one sample in a study of pediatric ulcerative colitis. Some clones are missing from TCRdb's copy, which holds only in-frame ones; the method was immunoSEQ multiplex PCR. This sample yields 59,000 or so clones, of which 77% are seen a single time; under 6.5% belongs to the top ten. Sequenced material: blood. The receptors come from a boy aged 10-17 years with moderate ulcerative colitis. The CDR3 runs from the conserved cysteine through the conserved F or W.

CDR3 protein	J gene	V gene
CASSPRDPGALNTEAFF	TRBJ1-1	TRBV18
CASSPGQGVYGYTF	TRBJ1-2	TRBV7-9
CASSYYGNTEAFF	TRBJ1-1	TRBV6-5
CASSLGGARRDYGYTF	TRBJ1-2	TRBV5-4
CASSPHLGQGTDTQYF	TRBJ2-3	TRBV18
CASSIFVEGTPRTSGATDTQYF	TRBJ2-3	TRBV19
CASSEEVWTGGAPGEKLFF	TRBJ1-4	TRBV2
CAWSVGSNQPQHF	TRBJ1-5	TRBV30
CASSLERRHIQYF	TRBJ2-4	TRBV7-2
CASSELVGYPADTQYF	TRBJ2-3	TRBV6-1
CASSLEPLDYEQYF	TRBJ2-7	TRBV7-2
CASSYPGQISNQPQHF	TRBJ1-5	TRBV6-6
CASKGLNRRNEKLFF	TRBJ1-4	TRBV6-1
CASSVATKGRLNYGYTF	TRBJ1-2	TRBV9
CASSVTSGGGSYNEQFF	TRBJ2-1	TRBV9
CASSLVTTSALLGEQFF	TRBJ2-1	TRBV11-2
CASTRTSGGNTGELFF	TRBJ2-2	TRBV7-2
CASSLGLGLDYGYTF	TRBJ1-2	TRBV7-2
CASSLGTGGANYGYTF	TRBJ1-2	TRBV11-2
CATKPSPLGGNTDTQYF	TRBJ2-3	TRBV28
CASSSRARMIGTDTQYF	TRBJ2-3	TRBV7-8
CASSSSQTGQAFF	TRBJ1-1	TRBV7-6
CASSLVGPVGTEAFF	TRBJ1-1	TRBV5-1
CASSLRATVWMNTEAFF	TRBJ1-1	TRBV13
CASSQDLSRPLAGTQYF	TRBJ2-5	TRBV4-1
CASSRSGTRYEQYF	TRBJ2-7	TRBV13
CASSTRDYPYF	TRBJ2-5	TRBV13
CASSGRGEINLTDTQYF	TRBJ2-3	TRBV5-4
CSASYEQYF	TRBJ2-7	TRBV20-1
CASSSWTGMNTEAFF	TRBJ1-1	TRBV7-3
CASSYRGDTEAFF	TRBJ1-1	TRBV6-6
CASSPQGRRGTEAFF	TRBJ1-1	TRBV9
CASSLGPGLADEQYF	TRBJ2-7	TRBV11-2
CASSQPLNRAMNTEAFF	TRBJ1-1	TRBV4-1
CASSPQGAEETQYF	TRBJ2-5	TRBV7-9
CASSLVERGNYGYTF	TRBJ1-2	TRBV11-2
CASSLFAGASTDTQYF	TRBJ2-3	TRBV27
CASSPPFHSSGKSSYNEQFF	TRBJ2-1	TRBV18
CAIPSVLFRDLSSYEQYF	TRBJ2-7	TRBV4-1
CASSLRTGVNTIYF	TRBJ1-3	TRBV13
CASRRELNTEAFF	TRBJ1-1	TRBV10-1
CASSGPLGNTIYF	TRBJ1-3	TRBV5-6
CASSLTPPGGQGAFF	TRBJ1-1	TRBV27
CASSRGGVSYEQYF	TRBJ2-7	TRBV19
CASARVVADTQYF	TRBJ2-3	TRBV18
CAWSVDNSVTEAFF	TRBJ1-1	TRBV30
CASSVGGGASTDTQYF	TRBJ2-3	TRBV9
CASSIRLDYNEQFF	TRBJ2-1	TRBV6-4
CASSQDRTSGTYNEQFF	TRBJ2-1	TRBV4-3
CASSQESINEQFF	TRBJ2-1	TRBV14
CASSSLRQGAYGYTF	TRBJ1-2	TRBV11-2